This is a list of T cell receptor beta chains from one sample in a study of T-cell reconstitution after alpha-beta-depleted transplantation in children. TCRdb ran MiXCR on the PCR reads and lists one entry per CDR3 protein. The profile shows 200,000 to 250,000 distinct CDR3 sequences, roughly 9.1% of them singletons. This specimen was PBMCs, mostly from graft donor cells, taken 360 days after TCRalphabeta/CD19-depleted stem cell transplant. All receptors derive from a male patient aged 2-15 years who had a stem cell transplant for acute myeloid leukemia, so the T cells may come from the graft donor. Both conserved end residues are part of each CDR3. A D gene is named only where the DNA matches it firmly. Size is stated for part of the rows, as once, few or many counts, or as a class when the clone is expanded.

v_call	clone_size	d_call	j_call	cdr3_nt	cdr3_aa
TRBV7-3	-	-	TRBJ1-1	TGTGCCAGCAGGAGAGACATAACGAACACTGAAGCTTTCTTT	CASRRDITNTEAFF
TRBV7-2	many	-	TRBJ2-4	TGTGCCAGCAGCTTATCCGACGCAGGGTTACCCAAAAACATTCAGTACTTC	CASSLSDAGLPKNIQYF
TRBV29-1	few	-	TRBJ1-2	TGCAGCGTTGAAGATCTACCGGGTCTCAACTATGGCTACACCTTC	CSVEDLPGLNYGYTF
TRBV5-1	-	-	TRBJ2-1	TGCGCCAGCAATGGCGGGACGCCGGGGATGCAGTTCTTC	CASNGGTPGMQFF
TRBV28	few	-	TRBJ1-5	TGTGCCAGCAGTTTATTTGATCAGCCCCAGCATTTT	CASSLFDQPQHF
TRBV5-5	-	-	TRBJ2-3	TGTGCCAGCAGCGAAGAGCTTAGCGAGTACACGCAGTATTTT	CASSEELSEYTQYF
TRBV29-1	many	-	TRBJ2-1	TGCAGCGTTGATCCCGAGCCTGTGCGATATGAGCAGTTCTTC	CSVDPEPVRYEQFF
TRBV5-1	few	-	TRBJ1-4	TGCGCCAGCAGCTTAGTCAGGGCGGATGAAAAACTGTTTTTT	CASSLVRADEKLFF
TRBV7-6	-	TRBD2	TRBJ2-1	TGTGCCAGCAAGGAATCGACTAGCGGGGCCAATGAGCAGTTCTTC	CASKESTSGANEQFF
TRBV28	many	TRBD1	TRBJ1-2	TGTGCCAGCAGTTCCACAGGGGCAATTCCCTATGGCTACACCTTC	CASSSTGAIPYGYTF
TRBV12-3/TRBV12-4	few	-	TRBJ1-5	TGTGCCACCCAATACGTTCAGCCCCAGCATTTT	CATQYVQPQHF
TRBV5-1	-	-	TRBJ1-2	TGCGCCAGCAGCGGGGGGAGGCGACAGGAGGCCTATGGCTACACCTTC	CASSGGRRQEAYGYTF
TRBV4-2	many	-	TRBJ1-6	TGTGCCAGCAGCCAAGGTGTTAATTCACCCCTCCACTTT	CASSQGVNSPLHF
TRBV20-1	many	-	TRBJ1-5	TGCAGTGCTAGCGGAGGGGGAGGCAATCAGCCCCAGCATTTT	CSASGGGGNQPQHF
TRBV10-3	many	-	TRBJ2-1	TGTGCCATCAGTGAGTCCCGTTACAATGAGCAGTTCTTC	CAISESRYNEQFF
TRBV12-3/TRBV12-4	many	-	TRBJ2-7	TGTGCCAGCAGTTTCAGGGCCAACTACGAGCAGTACTTC	CASSFRANYEQYF
TRBV20-1	many	-	TRBJ2-3	TGCAGTGCTGACTGGGACTCCCTCACAGATACGCAGTATTTT	CSADWDSLTDTQYF
TRBV29-1	few	-	TRBJ1-2	TGCAGCGTTGGATCACAAACTGAACGCTATGGCTACACCTTC	CSVGSQTERYGYTF
TRBV29-1	few	TRBD2	TRBJ2-5	TGCAGCGCCCGCCCCTCAACTAGCGGAGAGACCCAGTACTTC	CSARPSTSGETQYF
TRBV10-3	once	-	TRBJ2-7	TGTGCCATCAGTGAACTAGAAGTCTACGAGCAGTACTTC	CAISELEVYEQYF